This entry is about one TCR beta chain. What antigen it recognizes has not been identified. No quality values exist for individual bases; no much larger clone is one base distant. The data originate from a study of blood T cell repertoires in COVID-19 (dated by TCRdb to the early 2020s). General notes on the study: Samples covering the acute and convalescent phases of COVID-19 were provided by collaborators in the United States, Italy and Spain. The prospective study material was composed of cDNA or gDNA derived from T cells, B-cell-depleted T cells, or PBMCs. Subjects who had been exposed to COVID-19, were actively infected with it, or had recovered from it provided the deeply sampled blood TCRbeta repertoires that made up the dataset. A freely available public database, intended as a resource for researchers studying the immune response to SARS-CoV-2, is where the repertoires were released. The samples were drawn from the first 160 participants of the ongoing ImmuneRACE study and from roughly 1,300 subjects provided by 6 global collaborators. The sample metadata nearly always contained a de-identified subject ID, COVID-19 status, age in years and sex. Where available, HLA class I and class II types were taken from metadata supplied by the sample provider and were not determined by assay-based typing.

Each collaborating institution followed its own protocols to collect whole blood in K2EDTA tubes. For TCRbeta analysis, collaborator samples were shipped as frozen whole blood, as isolated PBMCs, or as DNA extracted from either sample type. Broader findings and caveats from the paper: Clinical and demographic metadata were provided uncurated, with the amount varying by source and participant.

The germline V gene gives CDR1 as SGHRS and CDR2 as YFSETQ. Reading from cysteine to phenylalanine, the CDR3 counts 13 amino acids. Only CDR3 DNA is held: 39 bases, read in frame from base 1. V and J lose 1 base and 7 bases, and a span of 8 bases separates them. TCRbeta CDR3 regions were amplified from genomic DNA using the immunoSEQ Assay, a bias-controlled multiplex PCR. From the authors' description of their analysis: The number of nucleated cells in each sample was estimated by amplification of reference gene primers within the assay. Sequence reads were collapsed and filtered to measure the absolute abundance of every unique TCRbeta CDR3 rearrangement. For each sample, productive Simpson clonality was calculated by taking the square root of Simpson's diversity index across productive rearrangements. TCRdb took this table from immuneACCESS and kept in-frame rearrangements with V and J called. Such tables lack part of the clones; where checked against another copy, unresolved V genes explain under half of the gap, and the rest is unexplained. D and trimming come from the DNA, and the V and J calls and clone size come from that table. The sample yields around 180,000 clones; about 85% were counted once. Roughly 24% of the sample is taken by the ten largest.

What was sequenced was peripheral blood. The receptor's source is a man aged 60 to 75 with acute or convalescent COVID-19. In this chain, TRBV5-1 is recombined with TRBJ1-4, with no confident D gene call. The nucleotide sequence reads as follows: TGCGCCAGCAGCTTGTTACCGGGTGAAAAACTGTTTTTT. It codes for CASSLLPGEKLFF.